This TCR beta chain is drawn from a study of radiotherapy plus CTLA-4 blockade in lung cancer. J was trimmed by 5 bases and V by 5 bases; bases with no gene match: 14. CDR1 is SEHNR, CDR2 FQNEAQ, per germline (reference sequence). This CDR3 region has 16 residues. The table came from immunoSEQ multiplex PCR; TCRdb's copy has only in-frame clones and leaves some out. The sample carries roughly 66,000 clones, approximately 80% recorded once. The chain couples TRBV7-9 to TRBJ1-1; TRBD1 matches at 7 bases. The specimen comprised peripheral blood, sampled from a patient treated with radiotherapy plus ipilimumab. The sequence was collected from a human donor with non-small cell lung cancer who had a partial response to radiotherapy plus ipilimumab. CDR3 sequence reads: CASSRPTGARSTEAFF. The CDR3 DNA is TGTGCCAGCAGCAGACCCACAGGGGCGCGTAGTACTGAAGCTTTCTTT.